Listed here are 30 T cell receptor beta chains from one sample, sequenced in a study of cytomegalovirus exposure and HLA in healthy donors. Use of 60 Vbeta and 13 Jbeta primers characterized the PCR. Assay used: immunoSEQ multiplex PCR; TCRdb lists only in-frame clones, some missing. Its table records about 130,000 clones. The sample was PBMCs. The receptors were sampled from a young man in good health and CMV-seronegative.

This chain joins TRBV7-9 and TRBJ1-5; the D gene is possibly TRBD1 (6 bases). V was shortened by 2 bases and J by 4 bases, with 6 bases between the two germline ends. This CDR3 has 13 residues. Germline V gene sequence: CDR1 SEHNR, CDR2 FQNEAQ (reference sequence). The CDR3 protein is CASSLQGNQPQHF. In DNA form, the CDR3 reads TGTGCCAGCAGCTTACAGGGGAATCAGCCCCAGCATTTT. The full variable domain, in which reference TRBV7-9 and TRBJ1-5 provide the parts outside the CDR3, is DTGVSQNPRHKITKRGQNVTFRCDPISEHNRLYWYRQTLGQGPEFLTYFQNEAQLEKSRLLSDRFSAERPKGSFSTLEIQRTEQGDSAMYLCASSLQGNQPQHFGDGTRLSIL.

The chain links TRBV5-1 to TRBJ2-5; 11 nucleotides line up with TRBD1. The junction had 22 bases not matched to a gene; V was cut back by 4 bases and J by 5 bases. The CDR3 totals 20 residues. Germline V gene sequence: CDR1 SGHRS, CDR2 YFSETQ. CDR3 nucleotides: TGCGCCAGCAGCCGGGAACCCCCGGGACAGGGGGAGTCCAGGATGGAGACCCAGTACTTC. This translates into CASSREPPGQGESRMETQYF.

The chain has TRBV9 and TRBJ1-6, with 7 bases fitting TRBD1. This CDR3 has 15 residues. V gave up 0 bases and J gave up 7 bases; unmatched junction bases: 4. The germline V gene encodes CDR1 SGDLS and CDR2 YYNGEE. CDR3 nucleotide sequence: TGTGCCAGCAGCGTAGGTCAGGGACAGAATTCACCCCTCCACTTT. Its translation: CASSVGQGQNSPLHF. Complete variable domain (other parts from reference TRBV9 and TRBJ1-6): DSGVTQTPKHLITATGQRVTLRCSPRSGDLSVYWYQQSLDQGLQFLIQYYNGEERAKGNILERFSAQQFPDLHSELNLSSLELGDSALYFCASSVGQGQNSPLHFGNGTRLTVT.

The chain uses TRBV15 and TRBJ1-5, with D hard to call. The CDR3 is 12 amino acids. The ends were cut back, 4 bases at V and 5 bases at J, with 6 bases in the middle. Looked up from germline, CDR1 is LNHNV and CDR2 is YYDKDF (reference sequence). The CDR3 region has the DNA TGTGCCACCAGCACGTCCGATCAGCCCCAGCATTTT. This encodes CATSTSDQPQHF.

The CDR3 is CASSLAGGSTDTQYF. The CDR3, as DNA: TGTGCCAGCAGCTTAGCGGGGGGGTCCACAGATACGCAGTATTTT. V gene TRBV7-2 combines with J gene TRBJ2-3; TRBD2 matches 7 bases. The CDR3 runs to 15 residues. V shed 0 bases and J 2 bases; nucleotides not matched to a gene: 2. CDR1 is SGHTA and CDR2 is FQGNSA in the germline V gene.

For the CDR3, the DNA is TGTGCCAGTAGGAATCGAGGCACCCGAAACACCGGGGAGCTGTTTTTT. Translated: CASRNRGTRNTGELFF. The chain links TRBV19 to TRBJ2-2; no clear D gene. The CDR3 loop spans 16 amino acids. CDR1 and CDR2 (germline): LNHDA, SQIVND (reference sequence). V was shortened by 6 bases and J by 2 bases, with 16 bases between the two germline ends.

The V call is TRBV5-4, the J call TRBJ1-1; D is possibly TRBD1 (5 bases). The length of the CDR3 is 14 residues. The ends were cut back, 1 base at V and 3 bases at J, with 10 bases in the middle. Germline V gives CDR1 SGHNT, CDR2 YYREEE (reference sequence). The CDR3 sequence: CASSLRGGDTEAFF. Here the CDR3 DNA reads TGTGCCAGCAGCTTGCGGGGGGGGGACACTGAAGCTTTCTTT.

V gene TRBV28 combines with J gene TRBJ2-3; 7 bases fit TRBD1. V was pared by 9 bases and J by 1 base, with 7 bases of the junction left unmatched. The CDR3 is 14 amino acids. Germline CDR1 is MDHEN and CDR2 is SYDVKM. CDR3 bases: TGTGCCAGTCTACAGGGGCCCCGCACAGATACGCAGTATTTT. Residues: CASLQGPRTDTQYF.

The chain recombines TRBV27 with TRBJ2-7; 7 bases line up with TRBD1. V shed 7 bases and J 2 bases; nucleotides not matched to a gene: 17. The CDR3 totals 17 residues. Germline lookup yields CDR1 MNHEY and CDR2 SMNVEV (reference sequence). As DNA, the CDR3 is TGTGCCAGCAAGCGATGGGGGACCGGGACAGATCCCTACGAGCAGTACTTC. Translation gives CASKRWGTGTDPYEQYF.

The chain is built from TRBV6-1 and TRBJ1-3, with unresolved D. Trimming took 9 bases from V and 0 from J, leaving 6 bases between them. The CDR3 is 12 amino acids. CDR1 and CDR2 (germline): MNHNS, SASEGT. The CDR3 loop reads CASRYSGNTIYF. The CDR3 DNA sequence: TGTGCCAGTCGGTACTCTGGAAACACCATATATTTT.

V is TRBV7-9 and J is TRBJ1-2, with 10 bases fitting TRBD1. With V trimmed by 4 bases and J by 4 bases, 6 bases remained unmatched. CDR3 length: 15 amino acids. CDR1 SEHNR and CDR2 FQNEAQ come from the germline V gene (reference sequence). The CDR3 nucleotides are TGTGCCAGCAGCTCGGGACAGGGGTTGTCCTATGGCTACACCTTC. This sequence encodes CASSSGQGLSYGYTF.

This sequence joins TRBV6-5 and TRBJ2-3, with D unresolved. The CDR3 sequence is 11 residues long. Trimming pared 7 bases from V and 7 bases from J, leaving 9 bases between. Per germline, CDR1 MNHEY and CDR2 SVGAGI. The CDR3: CASTYQYTQYF. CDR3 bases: TGTGCCAGCACCTACCAATATACGCAGTATTTT.

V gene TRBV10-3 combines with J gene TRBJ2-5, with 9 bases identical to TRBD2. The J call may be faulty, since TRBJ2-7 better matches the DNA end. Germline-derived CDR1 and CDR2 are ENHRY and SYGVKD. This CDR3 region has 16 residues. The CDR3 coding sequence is TGTGCCATCAGTGCTCAGGGGCTAGCGGGAATTTACGAGCAGTACTTC. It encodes CAISAQGLAGIYEQYF.

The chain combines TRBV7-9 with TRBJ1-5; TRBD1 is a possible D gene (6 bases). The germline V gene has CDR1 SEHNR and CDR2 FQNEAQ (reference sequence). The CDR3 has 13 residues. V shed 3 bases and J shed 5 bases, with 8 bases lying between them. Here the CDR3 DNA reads TGTGCCAGCAGCTTGAAGGGGGATCAGCCCCAGCATTTT. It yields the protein CASSLKGDQPQHF.

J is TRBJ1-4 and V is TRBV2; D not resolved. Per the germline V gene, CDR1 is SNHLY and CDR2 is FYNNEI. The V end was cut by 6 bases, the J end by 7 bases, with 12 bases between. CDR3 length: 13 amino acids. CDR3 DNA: TGTGCCAGCAGGGGTCCGGGAGGTGAAAAACTGTTTTTT. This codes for CASRGPGGEKLFF.

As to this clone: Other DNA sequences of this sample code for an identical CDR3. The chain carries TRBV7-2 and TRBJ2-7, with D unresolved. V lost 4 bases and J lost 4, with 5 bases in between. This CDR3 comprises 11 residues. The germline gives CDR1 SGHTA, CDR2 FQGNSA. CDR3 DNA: TGTGCCAGCAGCTCCTTGTACGAGCAGTACTTC. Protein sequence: CASSSLYEQYF.

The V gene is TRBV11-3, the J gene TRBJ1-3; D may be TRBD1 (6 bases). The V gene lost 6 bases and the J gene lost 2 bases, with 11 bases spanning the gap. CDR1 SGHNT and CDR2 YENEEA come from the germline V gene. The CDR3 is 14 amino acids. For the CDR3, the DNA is TGTGCCAGCAGGGGATCAGGGGCTGGAAACACCATATATTTT. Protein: CASRGSGAGNTIYF. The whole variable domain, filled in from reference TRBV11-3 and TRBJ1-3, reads EAGVVQSPRYKIIEKKQPVAFWCNPISGHNTLYWYLQNLGQGPELLIRYENEEAVDDSQLPKDRFSAERLKGVDSTLKIQPAELGDSAVYLCASRGSGAGNTIYFGEGSWLTVV.

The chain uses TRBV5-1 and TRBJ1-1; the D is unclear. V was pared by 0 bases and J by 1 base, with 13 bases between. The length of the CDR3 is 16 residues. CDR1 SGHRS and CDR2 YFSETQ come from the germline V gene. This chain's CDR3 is CASSLEEQRGNTEAFF. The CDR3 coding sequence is TGCGCCAGCAGCTTGGAGGAACAGCGGGGGAACACTGAAGCTTTCTTT.

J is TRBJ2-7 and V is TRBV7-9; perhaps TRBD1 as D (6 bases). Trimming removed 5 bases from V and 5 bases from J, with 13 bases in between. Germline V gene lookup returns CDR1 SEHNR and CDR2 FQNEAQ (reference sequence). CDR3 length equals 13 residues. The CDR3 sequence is CASSPGTKDEQYF. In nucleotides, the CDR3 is TGTGCCAGCAGCCCCGGGACAAAGGACGAGCAGTACTTC.

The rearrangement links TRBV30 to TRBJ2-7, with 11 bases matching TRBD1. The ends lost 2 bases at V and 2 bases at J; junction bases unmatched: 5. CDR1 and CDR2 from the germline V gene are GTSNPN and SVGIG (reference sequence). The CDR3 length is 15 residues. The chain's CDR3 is CAWSKGQGVTYEQYF. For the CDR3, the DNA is TGTGCCTGGAGTAAGGGACAGGGGGTAACCTACGAGCAGTACTTC.

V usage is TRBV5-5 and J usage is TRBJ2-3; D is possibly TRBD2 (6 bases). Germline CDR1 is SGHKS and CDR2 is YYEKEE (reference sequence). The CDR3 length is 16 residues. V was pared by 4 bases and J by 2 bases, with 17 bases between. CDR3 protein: CASSPHPGTYTDTQYF. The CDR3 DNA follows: TGTGCCAGCAGCCCGCATCCCGGGACTTACACAGATACGCAGTATTTT.

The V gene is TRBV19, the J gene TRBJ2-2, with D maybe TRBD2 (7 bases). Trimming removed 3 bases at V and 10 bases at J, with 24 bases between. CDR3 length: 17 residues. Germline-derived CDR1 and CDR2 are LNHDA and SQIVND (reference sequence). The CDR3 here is CASSIRGGPKTGAELFF. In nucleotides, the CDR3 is TGTGCCAGTAGTATTAGGGGGGGCCCAAAAACCGGGGCGGAGCTGTTTTTT.

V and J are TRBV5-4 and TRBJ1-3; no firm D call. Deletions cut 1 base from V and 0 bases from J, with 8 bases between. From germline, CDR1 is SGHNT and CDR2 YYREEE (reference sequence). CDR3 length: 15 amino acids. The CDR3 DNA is TGTGCCAGCAGCTTGTCCTTCAGCTCTGGAAACACCATATATTTT. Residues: CASSLSFSSGNTIYF.

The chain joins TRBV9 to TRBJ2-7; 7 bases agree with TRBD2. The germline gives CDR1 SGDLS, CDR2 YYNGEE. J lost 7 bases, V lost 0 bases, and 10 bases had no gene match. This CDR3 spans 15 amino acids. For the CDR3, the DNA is TGTGCCAGCAGCGTAGCTGGCGGGTCCGGGGGGGAGCAGTACTTC. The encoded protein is CASSVAGGSGGEQYF.

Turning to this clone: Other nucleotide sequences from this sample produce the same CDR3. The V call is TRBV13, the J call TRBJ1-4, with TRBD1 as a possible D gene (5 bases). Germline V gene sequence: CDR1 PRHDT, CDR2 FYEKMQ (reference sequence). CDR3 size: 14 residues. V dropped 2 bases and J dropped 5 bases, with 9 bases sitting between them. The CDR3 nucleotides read TGTGCCAGCAGCTTACTGGCAGGGAATGAAAAACTGTTTTTT. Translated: CASSLLAGNEKLFF.

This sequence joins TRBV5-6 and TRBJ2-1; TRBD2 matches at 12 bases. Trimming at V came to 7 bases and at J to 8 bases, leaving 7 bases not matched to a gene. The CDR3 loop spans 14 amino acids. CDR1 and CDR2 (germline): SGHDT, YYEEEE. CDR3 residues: CASFLAGGLYEQFF. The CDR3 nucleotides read TGTGCCAGCTTTCTAGCGGGGGGGCTGTATGAGCAGTTCTTC.

This CDR3 is CAIRDSGNQPQHF. The DNA for the CDR3 is TGTGCCATCAGGGACAGTGGCAATCAGCCCCAGCATTTT. The rearrangement links TRBV10-3 to TRBJ1-5, with a weak D call TRBD1 (6 bases). The V gene lost 6 bases and the J gene lost 2 bases, with 8 bases spanning the gap. CDR1 and CDR2 from the germline V gene are ENHRY and SYGVKD. The CDR3 extends over 13 amino acids.

In DNA, the CDR3 is TGTGCCAGCAGCCTGAGACAGCGTCCCTACGAGCAGTACTTC. This translates into CASSLRQRPYEQYF. This chain connects TRBV13 to TRBJ2-7; possible D gene TRBD1, 5 bases. The CDR3 covers 14 residues. Trimming took 5 bases from V and 2 from J, leaving 13 bases between them. Germline V gene lookup returns CDR1 PRHDT and CDR2 FYEKMQ (reference sequence).

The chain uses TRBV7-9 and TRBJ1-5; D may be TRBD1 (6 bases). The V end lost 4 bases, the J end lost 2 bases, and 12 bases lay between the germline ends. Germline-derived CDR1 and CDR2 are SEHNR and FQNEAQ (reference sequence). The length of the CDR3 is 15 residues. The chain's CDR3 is CASSSQGMGNQPQHF. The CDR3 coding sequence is TGTGCCAGCAGCTCACAGGGTATGGGCAATCAGCCCCAGCATTTT.

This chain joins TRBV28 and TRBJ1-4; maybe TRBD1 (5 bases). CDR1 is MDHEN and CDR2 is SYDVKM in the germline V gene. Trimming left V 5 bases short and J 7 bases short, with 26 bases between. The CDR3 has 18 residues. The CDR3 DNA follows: TGTGCCAGCAGTGCCCCCGAAGGACACAGTGCCTTGGGTGAAAAACTGTTTTTT. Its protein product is CASSAPEGHSALGEKLFF.